The 7 T cell receptor beta chains listed next were all sequenced from one sample in a study of metastatic and nonmetastatic thyroid tumors. Not a single patient had been given any form of treatment at any point before undergoing thyroid surgery. MiXCR was used by TCRdb to re-call the PCR reads. The sample carries tens of thousands of clones, roughly 20% recorded once. The specimen was blood. The origin of the receptors is a female donor with papillary thyroid cancer or a benign thyroid nodule (not recorded which). Some clones in this sample may be carry-over from other donors' samples.

This clone was counted many times. V is TRBV7-2 and J is TRBJ2-7, with D perhaps matching TRBD2 (5 bases). Trimming took off 0 bases at V and 6 bases at J, with 15 bases between the two ends. This CDR3 is 15 amino acids long. The germline V gene encodes CDR1 SGHTA and CDR2 FQGNSA. CDR3 amino acids: CASSLALPSSGEQYF. The DNA for the CDR3 is TGTGCCAGCAGCTTAGCGCTGCCTAGCTCCGGCGAGCAGTACTTC. Together with reference TRBV7-2 and TRBJ2-7, the CDR3 gives the full variable domain: GAGVSQSPSNKVTEKGKDVELRCDPISGHTALYWYRQSLGQGLEFLIYFQGNSAPDKSGLPSDRFSAERTGGSVSTLTIQRTQQEDSAVYLCASSLALPSSGEQYFGPGTRLTVT.

This rearrangement joins TRBV13 to TRBJ2-3; TRBD2 matches 11 bases. The germline V gene encodes CDR1 PRHDT and CDR2 FYEKMQ (reference sequence). V trimming: 4 bases; J trimming: 3 bases; junction bases outside the gene matches: 6. This CDR3 contains 16 residues. The CDR3 is CASSYLAGGNTDTQYF. The DNA for the CDR3 is TGTGCCAGCAGCTACTTAGCGGGGGGGAATACAGATACGCAGTATTTT.

On this clone: Germline is not matched at one junction end, which may reflect a read error. The chain's CDR3 is CASSYLLRGSHGYIF. The CDR3 DNA is TGTGCCAGCAGCTATCTTCTAAGGGGGAGTCATGGCTACATCTTC. The rearrangement links TRBV5-6 to TRBJ1-2; TRBD1 is a possible D gene (6 bases). CDR3 size: 15 residues. Germline CDR1 reads SGHDT; CDR2 reads YYEEEE.

This clone was counted ten times or more. The chain has TRBV6-1 and TRBJ1-5; D remains ambiguous. The ends were cut back, 6 bases at V and 4 bases at J, with 13 bases in the middle. Germline CDR1 MNHNS, CDR2 SASEGT. This CDR3 spans 14 amino acids. CDR3 loop: CASSRSGENQPQHF. DNA for the CDR3: TGTGCCAGCAGCCGATCGGGTGAGAATCAGCCCCAGCATTTT.

With respect to this clone: This CDR3 fails to terminate in the conserved phenylalanine or tryptophan, so it likely reflects a read error. The chain recombines TRBV24-1 with TRBJ1-5, with D unclear. The CDR3 contains 13 residues. Germline V gene data show CDR1 as KGHDR and CDR2 as SFDVKD. Trimming pared 4 bases from V and 1 base from J, leaving 4 bases between. This CDR3 is CATSEHSNQPQHY. The CDR3 DNA follows: TGTGCCACCAGTGAACACAGCAATCAGCCCCAGCATTAT.

The chain combines TRBV10-3 with TRBJ1-6; D might be TRBD1 (6 bases). Germline V gene lookup returns CDR1 ENHRY and CDR2 SYGVKD. Trimming pared 5 bases from V and 5 bases from J, leaving 13 bases between. The CDR3 covers 15 residues. The CDR3, as DNA: TGTGCCATCAGTTTCTCCCCAGGGGATAATTCACCCCTCCACTTT. Amino acid sequence: CAISFSPGDNSPLHF.

In this sample, this clone turned up many times. V gene TRBV11-2 combines with J gene TRBJ2-7; no definite D call. Germline-derived CDR1 and CDR2 are SGHAT and FQNNGV. V lost 0 bases, J lost 4 bases, and 4 bases lay in between. This CDR3 comprises 12 residues. CDR3 loop: CASSLDPYEQYF. The DNA for the CDR3 is TGTGCCAGCAGCTTAGATCCATACGAGCAGTACTTC.